The clone carrying this T cell receptor beta chain was recorded at least ten times. One entry per CDR3 protein, called by TCRdb with MiXCR from the 5' RACE reads. Of approximately 40,000 distinct CDR3 sequences in the sample, around 10% were seen once. These data come from a study of T-cell memory formation after mild COVID-19. This CDR3 is 11 amino acids long. V was shortened by 3 bases and J by 9 bases, with 9 bases between the two germline ends. The germline V gene has CDR1 DFQATT and CDR2 SNEGSKA (reference sequence). V is TRBV20-1 and J is TRBJ2-1; D may be TRBD1 (5 bases). This receptor was taken from a man younger than 35 who had mild COVID-19 (a few samples of this study predate the infection). Cell type and time point are not known. Sequenced material: PBMCs or a T cell subset sorted from them (not recorded which). The DNA of the CDR3 is TGCAGTGCTAGTAGGGGTAGTGAGCAGTTCTTC. Translation: CSASRGSEQFF.